Presented here are 7 T cell receptor beta chains from one specimen sequenced in a study of regulatory T cells in long-lasting Graves disease. Described time point: newly diagnosed GD, antithyroid drugs for less than 3 months. PBMC-derived RNA was used for the TCR library. For TCR beta, libraries came from iRepertoire HTBI primers and Arm-PCR of CDR3 regions. Each CDR3 protein gets one entry after TCRdb re-called the multiplex PCR reads with MiXCR. The table records some 450,000 distinct CDR3 sequences, about a sixth of them present only once. The sample was also linked to a second study, of T cells in Graves' hyperthyroidism and ophthalmopathy.

The sample was peripheral blood mononuclear cells (PBMCs), taken at new diagnosis, from a patient treated with antithyroid drugs. Receptors originate from a young woman with Graves disease.

This clonotype was counted once. This chain uses TRBV18 with TRBJ2-5, with TRBD2 identical over 13 bases. The CDR3 runs 15 residues. CDR1 is KGHSH, CDR2 LQKENI, per germline. The V segment lost 4 bases and the J segment 6 bases; nucleotides outside the gene matches: 5. CDR3 amino acids: CASSRTSGSLQTQYF. The CDR3 DNA follows: TGTGCCAGCTCACGGACTAGCGGGAGCCTACAGACCCAGTACTTC.

The chain has TRBV29-1 and TRBJ2-5; 9 bases map to TRBD2. Germline V gene sequence: CDR1 SQVTM, CDR2 ANQGSEA. The CDR3 consists of 14 residues. J gave up 5 bases and V 2 bases, and 6 bases lay outside the gene matches. The CDR3 nucleotides read TGCAGCGTTGAACCTAGCGGGATATCTGAGACCCAGTACTTC. This codes for CSVEPSGISETQYF.

In its sample, this clonotype was seen a few times. The chain couples TRBV19 to TRBJ1-4; D uncertain. Germline values: CDR1 LNHDA, CDR2 SQIVND (reference sequence). The CDR3 is 17 residues long. Between the trimmed V and J ends, which lost 3 bases and 0 bases, there was a span of 14 bases. The CDR3 loop reads CASSIRRHNATNEKLFF. CDR3 sequence (DNA): TGTGCCAGTAGTATCCGAAGACACAATGCAACTAATGAAAAACTGTTTTTT.

This clonotype was picked up many times. The chain links TRBV2 to TRBJ2-7; D call uncertain. The V end lost 7 bases, the J end lost 2 bases, and 6 bases lay between the germline ends. Per the germline V gene, CDR1 is SNHLY and CDR2 is FYNNEI. The CDR3 runs 11 residues. Written as DNA, the CDR3 is TGTGCCAGCAACGGACCCTACGAGCAGTACTTC. This codes for CASNGPYEQYF.

The sample holds many counts of this clonotype. Here the CDR3 reads CASSSGQGDYEQYF. The CDR3 coding sequence is TGCGCCAGCAGCTCGGGACAGGGTGATTACGAGCAGTACTTC. The V gene is TRBV5-1, the J gene TRBJ2-7; 9 bases map to TRBD1. The V gene end was trimmed by 3 bases and the J gene end by 4 bases; junction bases not matched to a gene: 5. Germline V lookup: CDR1 SGHRS, CDR2 YFSETQ. The CDR3 runs 14 residues.

This clonotype occurred many times. V usage is TRBV28 and J usage is TRBJ1-4; no reliable D call. Looked up from germline, CDR1 is MDHEN and CDR2 is SYDVKM. The CDR3 extends over 12 amino acids. The V and J ends lost 8 bases and 6 bases respectively, with 10 bases between them. The CDR3 is CASQGQDEKLFF. In DNA form, the CDR3 reads TGTGCCAGCCAAGGGCAGGATGAAAAACTGTTTTTT.

The chain links TRBV20-1 to TRBJ1-1; a possible D gene is TRBD1 (5 bases). The V end lost 4 bases, the J end lost 0 bases, and 15 bases lay between the germline ends. The CDR3 runs to 15 residues. Germline lookup yields CDR1 DFQATT and CDR2 SNEGSKA (reference sequence). This chain's CDR3 is CSAKQVGRMNTEAFF. CDR3 sequence (DNA): TGCAGTGCTAAACAGGTTGGCAGGATGAACACTGAAGCTTTCTTT.